A selection of T cell receptor beta chains follows, all from one sample in a study of T cell repertoires in ileal Crohn's disease. Sequenced by immunoSEQ multiplex PCR; TCRdb stores in-frame clones only, minus some. The sample consists of 9,000 to 13,000 clones, around 76% of them appearing once. The sample consisted of ileal tissue. These receptors came from an adult with Crohn's disease. Both conserved end residues are part of each CDR3. A D gene is named only where the DNA matches it firmly. Rows may omit the clone size; those that give it use once, few, many or a size class.

d_gene: TRBD1
j_gene: TRBJ1-6
v_gene: TRBV5-1
abundance: few
CDR3nt: TGCGCCAGCAGCAGACAGGGGGCGGAATCACCCCTCCACTTT
CDR3aa: CASSRQGAESPLHF

d_gene: .
j_gene: TRBJ2-7
v_gene: TRBV27
abundance: .
CDR3nt: TGTGCCAGCAGTCCCCAGGGGGGCTCCTACGAGCAGTACTTC
CDR3aa: CASSPQGGSYEQYF

d_gene: TRBD1
j_gene: TRBJ2-3
v_gene: TRBV29-1
abundance: .
CDR3nt: TGCAGCGTTGAAGATCGATTCGGCCAGGGGGCTCCCCCAGATACGCAGTATTTT
CDR3aa: CSVEDRFGQGAPPDTQYF

d_gene: TRBD1
j_gene: TRBJ1-5
v_gene: TRBV7-2
abundance: .
CDR3nt: TGTGCCAGCAGCTCGGACAGGGGATCCAATCAGCCCCAGCATTTT
CDR3aa: CASSSDRGSNQPQHF

d_gene: TRBD1
j_gene: TRBJ1-2
v_gene: TRBV18
abundance: few
CDR3nt: TGTGCCAGCTCACCTATCGGGACAGGGGATGGCTACACCTTC
CDR3aa: CASSPIGTGDGYTF

d_gene: .
j_gene: TRBJ2-5
v_gene: TRBV6-9
abundance: .
CDR3nt: TGTGCCAGCAGTGTCCGGGTAGTGGGTCTGCAGTCCGAGACCCAGTACTTC
CDR3aa: CASSVRVVGLQSETQYF

d_gene: .
j_gene: TRBJ1-1
v_gene: TRBV2
abundance: .
CDR3nt: TGTGCCAGCGCCTTGCAGGGAAACACTGAAGCTTTCTTT
CDR3aa: CASALQGNTEAFF

d_gene: .
j_gene: TRBJ1-2
v_gene: TRBV18
abundance: .
CDR3nt: TGTGCCAGCTCACCAGCTGGCATCTCTAACTATGGCTACACCTTC
CDR3aa: CASSPAGISNYGYTF

d_gene: .
j_gene: TRBJ1-1
v_gene: TRBV5-4
abundance: .
CDR3nt: TGTGCCAGCAGCCCAAGAATACAGAACACTGAAGCTTTCTTT
CDR3aa: CASSPRIQNTEAFF

d_gene: TRBD1
j_gene: TRBJ2-3
v_gene: TRBV9
abundance: .
CDR3nt: TGTGCCAGCAGCTTCAGGACAGGGACAGATACGCAGTATTTT
CDR3aa: CASSFRTGTDTQYF

d_gene: TRBD1
j_gene: TRBJ1-1
v_gene: TRBV27
abundance: .
CDR3nt: TGTGCCAGTCGACAGGGAGACACTGAAGCTTTCTTT
CDR3aa: CASRQGDTEAFF